These 10 T cell receptor beta chains were sequenced from one sample in a study of T-cell memory formation after mild COVID-19. TCRdb ran MiXCR on the 5' RACE reads and lists one entry per CDR3 protein. This table holds hundreds of thousands of distinct CDR3 sequences, around a sixth found once. Sequencing was done on a sample of PBMCs or a T cell subset sorted from them (not recorded which). All receptors derive from a man younger than 35 who had mild COVID-19 (a few samples of this study predate the infection). Cell type and time point are not known.

The J gene is TRBJ1-2, the V gene TRBV12-3 or TRBV12-4, with a possible D match to TRBD1 (5 bases). The CDR3 length is 15 residues. V lost 6 bases, J lost 6 bases, and 20 bases lay in between. Here the CDR3 reads CASSPAGGRAHGYTF. The CDR3 DNA follows: TGTGCCAGCAGCCCAGCGGGGGGTCGGGCGCATGGCTACACCTTC.

This clonotype was counted a few times. The chain recombines TRBV4-1 with TRBJ1-1, with D hard to call. V shed 4 bases and J shed 0 bases, with 6 bases lying between them. The CDR3 contains 13 residues. The germline V gene has CDR1 MGHRA and CDR2 YSYEKL. CDR3 sequence: CASSRAMNTEAFF. The DNA of the CDR3 is TGCGCCAGCAGCCGGGCCATGAACACTGAAGCTTTCTTT.

This clonotype was observed at least ten times. The chain couples TRBV7-6 to TRBJ2-7, with 8 bases matching TRBD2. J gave up 3 bases and V 5 bases, and 9 bases lay outside the gene matches. This CDR3 is built from 15 residues. Germline V lookup: CDR1 SGHVS, CDR2 FNYEAQ. This CDR3 reads CASSPFTSGHYEQYF. In DNA, the CDR3 is TGTGCCAGCAGCCCTTTTACTAGCGGCCACTACGAGCAGTACTTC.

The rearrangement joins TRBV12-3 or TRBV12-4 to TRBJ2-3; D uncertain. The length of the CDR3 is 11 residues. The CDR3 DNA follows: TGTGCTTGTCGGACGGTGGATACGCAGTATTTT. This sequence encodes CACRTVDTQYF.

This clonotype was observed a few times. The chain links TRBV4-3 to TRBJ1-5; maybe TRBD1 (5 bases). V lost 2 bases and J 7 bases, leaving 12 bases between the germline ends. CDR1 LGHNA and CDR2 YSLEER come from the germline V gene. This CDR3 contains 14 residues. The CDR3 DNA reads as TGCGCCAGCAGCCAAAGACCGGGGGGGCAGCCCCAGCATTTT. As protein: CASSQRPGGQPQHF.

The rearrangement uses TRBV7-9 and TRBJ1-2, with D possibly matching TRBD1 (6 bases). The CDR3 is made up of 14 amino acids. Trimming stripped 5 bases from V and 3 bases from J, with 13 bases between. Germline-derived CDR1 and CDR2 are SEHNR and FQNEAQ (reference sequence). This CDR3 reads CASSPTGPDYGYTF. Written as DNA, the CDR3 is TGTGCCAGCAGCCCAACAGGGCCCGACTATGGCTACACCTTC.

The J gene is TRBJ1-1, the V gene TRBV6-1, with no clear D. Trimming shortened V by 0 bases and J by 3 bases, and 14 bases separated the two germline ends. The CDR3 length is 16 residues. The germline CDR1 and CDR2 sequences are MNHNS and SASEGT. CDR3 residues: CASSEAPGRRDTEAFF. DNA for the CDR3: TGTGCCAGCAGTGAAGCGCCGGGCCGACGAGACACTGAAGCTTTCTTT.

The rearrangement joins TRBV7-2 to TRBJ2-5; D is tentatively TRBD1 or TRBD2 (5 bases each). The V end lost 6 bases, the J end lost 5 bases, and 19 bases lay between the germline ends. The CDR3 has 15 residues. Germline V gene data show CDR1 as SGHTA and CDR2 as FQGNSA. CDR3 in amino acids: CASRRQRILGETQYF. Written as DNA, the CDR3 is TGTGCCAGCAGACGACAGCGGATCCTCGGGGAGACCCAGTACTTC.

The chain carries TRBV6-5 and TRBJ2-3; 9 bases fit TRBD2. The length of the CDR3 is 16 residues. The J segment lost 2 bases and the V segment lost 5 bases, leaving 8 bases of the junction unmatched. Germline assignment: CDR1 MNHEY and CDR2 SVGAGI. CDR3 nucleotide sequence: TGTGCCAGCAGTCGGCTGACTAGCGGAGTCACAGATACGCAGTATTTT. Residues: CASSRLTSGVTDTQYF.

The chain uses TRBV5-6 and TRBJ2-5; no clear D. The germline CDR1 and CDR2 sequences are SGHDT and YYEEEE. The CDR3 is 13 residues long. With 4 bases removed from V and 2 bases from J, the gap between germline ends came to 9 bases. The CDR3 DNA reads TGTGCCAGCAGCCTGCACAAGCAAGAGACCCAGTACTTC. Translating gives CASSLHKQETQYF. The variable domain in full, completed from reference TRBV5-6 and TRBJ2-5, reads DAGVTQSPTHLIKTRGQQVTLRCSPKSGHDTVSWYQQALGQGPQFIFQYYEEEERQRGNFPDRFSGHQFPNYSSELNVNALLLGDSALYLCASSLHKQETQYFGPGTRLLVL.